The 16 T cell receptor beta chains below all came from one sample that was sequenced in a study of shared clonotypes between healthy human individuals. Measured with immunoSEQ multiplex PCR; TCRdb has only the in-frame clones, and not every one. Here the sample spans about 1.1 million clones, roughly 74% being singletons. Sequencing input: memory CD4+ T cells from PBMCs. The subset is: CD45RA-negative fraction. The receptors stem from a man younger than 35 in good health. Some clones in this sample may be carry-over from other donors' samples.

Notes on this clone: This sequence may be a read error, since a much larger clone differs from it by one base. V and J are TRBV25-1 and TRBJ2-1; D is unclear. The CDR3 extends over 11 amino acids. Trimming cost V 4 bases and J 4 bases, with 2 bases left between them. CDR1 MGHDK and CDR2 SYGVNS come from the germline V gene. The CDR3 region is CASSVYNEQFF. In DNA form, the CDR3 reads TGTGCCAGCAGTGTATACAATGAGCAGTTCTTC.

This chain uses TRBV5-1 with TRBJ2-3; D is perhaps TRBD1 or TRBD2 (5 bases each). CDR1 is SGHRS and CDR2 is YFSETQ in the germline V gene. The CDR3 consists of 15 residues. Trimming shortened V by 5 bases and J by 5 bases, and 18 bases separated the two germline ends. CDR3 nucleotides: TGCGCCAGCAGTCTCCGGGACCAAAGTCAAGATACGCAGTATTTT. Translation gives CASSLRDQSQDTQYF. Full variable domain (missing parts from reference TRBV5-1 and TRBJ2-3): KAGVTQTPRYLIKTRGQQVTLSCSPISGHRSVSWYQQTPGQGLQFLFEYFSETQRNKGNFPGRFSGRQFSNSRSEMNVSTLELGDSALYLCASSLRDQSQDTQYFGPGTRLTVL.

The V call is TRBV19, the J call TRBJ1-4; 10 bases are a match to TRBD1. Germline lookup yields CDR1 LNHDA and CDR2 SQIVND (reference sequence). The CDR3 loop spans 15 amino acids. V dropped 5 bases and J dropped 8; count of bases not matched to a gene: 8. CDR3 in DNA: TGTGCCAGTAGTTTATCAGACAGGGGGCACGAAAAACTGTTTTTT. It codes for CASSLSDRGHEKLFF. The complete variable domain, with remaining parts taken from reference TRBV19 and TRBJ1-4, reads DGGITQSPKYLFRKEGQNVTLSCEQNLNHDAMYWYRQDPGQGLRLIYYSQIVNDFQKGDIAEGYSVSREKKESFPLTVTSAQKNPTAFYLCASSLSDRGHEKLFFGSGTQLSVL.

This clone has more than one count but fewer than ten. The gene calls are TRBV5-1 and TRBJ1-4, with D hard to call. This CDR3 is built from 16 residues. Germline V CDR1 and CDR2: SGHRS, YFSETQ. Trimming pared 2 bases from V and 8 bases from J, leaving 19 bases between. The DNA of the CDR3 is TGCGCCAGCAGCTTCTATAACAGCGTGGAGAGGGAAAAACTGTTTTTT. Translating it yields CASSFYNSVEREKLFF.

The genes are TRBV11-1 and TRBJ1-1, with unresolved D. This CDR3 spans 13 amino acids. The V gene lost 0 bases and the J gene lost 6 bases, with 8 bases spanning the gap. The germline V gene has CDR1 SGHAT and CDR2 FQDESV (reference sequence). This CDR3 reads CASSLAFTAEAFF. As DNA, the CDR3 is TGTGCCAGCAGCTTAGCGTTCACAGCTGAAGCTTTCTTT.

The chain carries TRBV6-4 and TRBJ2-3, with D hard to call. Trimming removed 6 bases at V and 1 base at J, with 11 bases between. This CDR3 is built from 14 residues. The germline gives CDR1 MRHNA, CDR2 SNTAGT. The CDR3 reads CASRERLGTDTQYF. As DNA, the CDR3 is TGTGCCAGCAGGGAAAGGCTTGGCACAGATACGCAGTATTTT.

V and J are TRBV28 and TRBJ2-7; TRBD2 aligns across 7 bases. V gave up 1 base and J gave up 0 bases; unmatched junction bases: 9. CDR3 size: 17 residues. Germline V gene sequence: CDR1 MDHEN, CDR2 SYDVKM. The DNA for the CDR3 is TGTGCCAGCAGTTTATTCGGGGGGACGGCTAGCTCCTACGAGCAGTACTTC. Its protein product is CASSLFGGTASSYEQYF.

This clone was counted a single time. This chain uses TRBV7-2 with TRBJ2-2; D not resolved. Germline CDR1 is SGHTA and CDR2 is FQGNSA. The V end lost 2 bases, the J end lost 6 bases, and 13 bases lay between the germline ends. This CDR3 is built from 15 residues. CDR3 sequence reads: CASSLNRGPPGELFF. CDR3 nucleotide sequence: TGTGCCAGCAGCTTAAACCGCGGCCCCCCCGGGGAGCTGTTTTTT.

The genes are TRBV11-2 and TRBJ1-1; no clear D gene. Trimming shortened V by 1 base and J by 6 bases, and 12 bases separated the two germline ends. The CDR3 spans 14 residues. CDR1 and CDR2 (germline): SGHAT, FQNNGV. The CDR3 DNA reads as TGTGCCAGCAGCTTAGGGGTAAAGGGTGCTGAAGCTTTCTTT. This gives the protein CASSLGVKGAEAFF.

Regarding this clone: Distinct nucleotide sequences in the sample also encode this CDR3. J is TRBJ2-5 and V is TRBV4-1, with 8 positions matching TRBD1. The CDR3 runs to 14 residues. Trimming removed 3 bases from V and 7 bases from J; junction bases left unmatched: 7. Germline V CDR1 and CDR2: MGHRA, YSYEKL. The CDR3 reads CASSQDRERGTQYF. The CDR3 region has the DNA TGCGCCAGCAGCCAGGACAGGGAACGGGGGACCCAGTACTTC.

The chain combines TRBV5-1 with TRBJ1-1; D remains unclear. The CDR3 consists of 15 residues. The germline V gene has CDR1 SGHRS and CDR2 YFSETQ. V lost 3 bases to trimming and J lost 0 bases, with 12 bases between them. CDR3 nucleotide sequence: TGCGCCAGCAGCTCGCTCGGGCAGCTGAACACTGAAGCTTTCTTT. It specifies CASSSLGQLNTEAFF.

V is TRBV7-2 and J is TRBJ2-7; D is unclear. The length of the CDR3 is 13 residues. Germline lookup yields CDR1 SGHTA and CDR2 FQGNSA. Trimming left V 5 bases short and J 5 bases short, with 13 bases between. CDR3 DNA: TGTGCCAGCAGCAGTAACCACCCCCACGAGCAGTACTTC. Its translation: CASSSNHPHEQYF.

The CDR3 region is CASSAKIQSRANVLTF. The CDR3 DNA reads TGTGCCAGCAGCGCAAAGATACAAAGTCGGGCCAACGTCCTGACTTTC. The chain recombines TRBV7-7 with TRBJ2-6; D ambiguous. Germline V gene lookup returns CDR1 SSHAT and CDR2 FNYEAQ (reference sequence). V lost 5 bases to trimming and J lost 5 bases, with 16 bases between them. The CDR3 consists of 16 residues.

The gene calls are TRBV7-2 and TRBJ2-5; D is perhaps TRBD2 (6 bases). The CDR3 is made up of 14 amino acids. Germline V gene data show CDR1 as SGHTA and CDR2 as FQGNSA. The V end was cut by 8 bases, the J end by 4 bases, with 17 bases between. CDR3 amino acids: CASQVNSGGETQYF. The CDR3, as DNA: TGTGCCAGCCAAGTCAATAGCGGAGGAGAGACCCAGTACTTC. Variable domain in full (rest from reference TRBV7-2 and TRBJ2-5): GAGVSQSPSNKVTEKGKDVELRCDPISGHTALYWYRQSLGQGLEFLIYFQGNSAPDKSGLPSDRFSAERTGGSVSTLTIQRTQQEDSAVYLCASQVNSGGETQYFGPGTRLLVL.

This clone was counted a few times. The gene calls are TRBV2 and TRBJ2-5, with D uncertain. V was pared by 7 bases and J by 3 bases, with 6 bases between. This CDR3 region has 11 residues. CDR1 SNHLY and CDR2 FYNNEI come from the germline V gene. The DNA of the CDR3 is TGTGCCAGCATGCAAGAAGAGACCCAGTACTTC. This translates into CASMQEETQYF.

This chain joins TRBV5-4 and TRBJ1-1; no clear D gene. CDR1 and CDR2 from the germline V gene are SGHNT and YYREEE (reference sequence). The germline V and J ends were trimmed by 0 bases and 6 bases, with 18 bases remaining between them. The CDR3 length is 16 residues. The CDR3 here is CASSLVERRGNAEAFF. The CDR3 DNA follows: TGTGCCAGCAGCTTGGTGGAAAGGCGGGGTAACGCTGAAGCTTTCTTT.